The rows below give T cell receptor beta chains drawn from one sample of a study of blood T cells in healthy people across ages. TCRdb reprocessed the 5' RACE reads via MiXCR and lists one record per CDR3 protein. The table shows under 1,100,000 distinct CDR3 sequences, with approximately 25% occurring only once. The sample was also linked to a second study, of T cells of mothers and their children.

Sequences were obtained from blood. These receptors were obtained from a girl aged 2 to 9 in good health. Each CDR3 is given with its conserved first and last residue. Each record gives: J gene, clone size, V gene, D gene, CDR3 DNA, CDR3 protein. The D gene is left open where the match is weak. The size of a clone is reported for some rows only, either as once, few or many, or as a class for expanded clones.

TRBJ2-5,-,TRBV4-3,-,TGCGCCAGCAGCCAGGAACAGGGAGATGGAGAGACCCAGTACTTC,CASSQEQGDGETQYF
TRBJ1-2,-,TRBV27,-,TGTGCCAGCAGTTTAGGGATCATGGGCTATGGCTACACCTTC,CASSLGIMGYGYTF
TRBJ1-2,-,TRBV29-1,-,TGCAGCGCTGGAGAGGGGGGCTACACCTTC,CSAGEGGYTF
TRBJ2-7,few,TRBV5-1,TRBD1,TGCGCCAGCAGAGTTTCCGGGACAGGGGGAAACGAGCAGTACTTC,CASRVSGTGGNEQYF
TRBJ2-3,few,TRBV10-3,-,TGTGCCATCAGTGTTGCACCAGTGGTCGATACGCAGTATTTT,CAISVAPVVDTQYF
TRBJ2-1,-,TRBV6-2/TRBV6-3,-,TGTGCCAGCACTCCCCCGAGCTCCTACGATGAGCAGTTCTTC,CASTPPSSYDEQFF
TRBJ2-2,-,TRBV20-1,-,TGCAGTGCGCGTGACTGGGACGGCGGGGAGCTGTTTTTT,CSARDWDGGELFF
TRBJ1-4,many,TRBV6-5,TRBD1,TGTGCCAGCAGTTACTCGATAAGCAGGGGGGATGAAAAACTGTTTTTT,CASSYSISRGDEKLFF
TRBJ2-5,-,TRBV7-6,-,TGTGCCAGCAGCTTACCTGGCGGTCACCAAGAGACCCAGTACTTC,CASSLPGGHQETQYF
TRBJ1-1,-,TRBV29-1,-,TGCAGCGGCCTGGAGTATACTGAAGCTTTCTTT,CSGLEYTEAFF
TRBJ1-2,few,TRBV20-1,-,TGCAGTGCTAGAGTACCCGTATTTGTGGGGCGATCTGGCTACACCTTC,CSARVPVFVGRSGYTF
TRBJ2-5,few,TRBV3-1,-,TGTGCCTCCAGACAGGTTGGAGAGACCCAGTACTTC,CASRQVGETQYF